This entry describes one T cell receptor (beta chain). Its matching antigen is unknown. This sample stems from a study of cytomegalovirus exposure and HLA in healthy donors. General observations from the study: The presence/absence work took it that sequencing depth was about the same across donors. According to a later analysis, donors in an Asian-associated ancestry cluster reportedly had fewer N-insertions than the roughly 630-donor mean.

The primer mix had 60 Vbeta and 13 Jbeta primers. Produced via immunoSEQ multiplex PCR; TCRdb's table is partial and in-frame only. The sample carries more than 85,000 clones, roughly three quarters recorded once. The sample comprised PBMCs. The TCR comes from a man aged 25-45 years in good health and CMV-seropositive.

This CDR3 is CASSYGTGMGTDTQYF. CDR3 bases: TGTGCCAGCAGCTATGGGACAGGGATGGGGACAGATACGCAGTATTTT. The chain carries TRBV28 and TRBJ2-3; 9 bases agree with TRBD1. This CDR3 spans 16 amino acids. V trimming: 6 bases; J trimming: 3 bases; junction bases outside the gene matches: 10. Germline V CDR1 and CDR2: MDHEN, SYDVKM.